This paragraph reports one T cell receptor beta chain. Its matching antigen is unknown. The read gets to within 3 residues of the CDR3 end, and the germline J gene fills in the rest. This record comes from a study of T cells in women clearing cervical HPV infection. Findings and limits, study-wide: Cases carried less TRBV6-7 than controls: roughly 0.12% versus 0.17%.

Repertoires were generated with immunoSEQ multiplex PCR, while TCRdb's copy carries only in-frame clones and drops some. This table lists roughly 30,000 clones. The CDR3 consists of 14 residues. Germline V lookup: CDR1 DFQATT, CDR2 SNEGSKA (reference sequence). V was clipped by 0 bases and J by 3 bases; unmatched bases: 0. The gene calls are TRBV20-1 and TRBJ2-7; 12 nucleotides line up with TRBD2. The receptor's source is a woman aged 18-69 years with a cervical HPV16 infection that either progressed to CIN3+ or cleared (not recorded which). Source material: blood buffy coat. CDR3 DNA (partial): TGCAGTGCTAGAGAGACTAGCGGGAGCTACGAG. Translating gives CSARETSGSYE. The whole CDR3 reads CSARETSGSYEQYF.